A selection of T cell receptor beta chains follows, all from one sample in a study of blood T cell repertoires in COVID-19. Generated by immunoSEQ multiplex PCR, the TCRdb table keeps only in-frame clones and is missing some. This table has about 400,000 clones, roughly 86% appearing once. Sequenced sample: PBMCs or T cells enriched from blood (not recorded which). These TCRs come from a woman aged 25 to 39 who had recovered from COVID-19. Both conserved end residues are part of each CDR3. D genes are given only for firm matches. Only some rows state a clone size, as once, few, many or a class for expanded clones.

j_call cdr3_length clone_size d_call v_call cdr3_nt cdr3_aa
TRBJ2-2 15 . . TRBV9 TGTGCCAGCAGCGTAGGAAACAGGGGACTGGGGGAGCTGTTTTTT CASSVGNRGLGELFF
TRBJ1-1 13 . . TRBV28 TGTGCCAGCAGCCAAACGGGTGTTTTGGCAGCTTTCTTT CASSQTGVLAAFF
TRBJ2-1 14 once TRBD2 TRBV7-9 TGTGCCAGCAGCGCTAGCGGGAGTACGGATGAGCAGTTCTTC CASSASGSTDEQFF
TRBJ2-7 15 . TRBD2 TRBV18 TGTGCCAGCTCATTGAATAGCGGGAGCGGGAACGAGCAGTACTTC CASSLNSGSGNEQYF
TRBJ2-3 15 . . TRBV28 TGTGCCAGCTTCACTCCAGCGAAACCCACAGATACGCAGTATTTT CASFTPAKPTDTQYF
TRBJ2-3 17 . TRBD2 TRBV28 TGTGCCAGCAGTTTTGTTACTAGCGGGATAGGCACAGATACGCAGTATTTT CASSFVTSGIGTDTQYF
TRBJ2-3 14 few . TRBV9 TGTGCCAGCAGCGTAGGCGTGGGCACAGATACGCAGTATTTT CASSVGVGTDTQYF
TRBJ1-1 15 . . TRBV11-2 TGTGCCAGCAGCTTAGGACTGGGGCCGGACACTGAAGCTTTCTTT CASSLGLGPDTEAFF
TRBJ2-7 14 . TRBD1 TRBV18 TGTGCCAGCTCAATCGGGACAGATTCCTACGAGCAGTACTTC CASSIGTDSYEQYF
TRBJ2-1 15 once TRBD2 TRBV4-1 TGCGCCAGCAGCCCACAAGCGGGAGGGCCGCGTGAGCAGTTCTTC CASSPQAGGPREQFF
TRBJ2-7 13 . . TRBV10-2 TGCGCCAGCAGTGGGGCAGGGGCCTACGAGCAGTACTTC CASSGAGAYEQYF
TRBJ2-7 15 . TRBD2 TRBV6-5 TGTGCCAGCGCCCGGGGACTAGCGGGGTACTACGAGCAGTACTTC CASARGLAGYYEQYF
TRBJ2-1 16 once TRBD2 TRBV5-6 TGTGCCAGCAGCTGGAGTCTAGCGGGCCCGTACAATGAGCAGTTCTTC CASSWSLAGPYNEQFF
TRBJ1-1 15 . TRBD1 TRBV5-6 TGTGCCAGCAGCTCGCCGACAGGGAGTTACACTGAAGCTTTCTTT CASSSPTGSYTEAFF
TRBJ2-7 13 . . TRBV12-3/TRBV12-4 TGTGCCAGCAGTTTTGACTTATCCTACGAGCAGTACTTC CASSFDLSYEQYF
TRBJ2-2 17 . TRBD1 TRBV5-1 TGCGCCAGCAGGGCCGGGACAGGGGGCGCTGACACCGGGGAGCTGTTTTTT CASRAGTGGADTGELFF
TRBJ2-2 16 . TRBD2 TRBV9 TGTGCCAGCAGCGTAGAGGGACTAGCGGAGACCGGGGAGCTGTTTTTT CASSVEGLAETGELFF
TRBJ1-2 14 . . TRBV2 TGTGCCAGCAGTGAAGTTCGGGGGGCAGATGGCTACACCTTC CASSEVRGADGYTF